This TCR beta chain was documented in a study of regulatory T cells in long-lasting Graves disease. Time point indicated: newly diagnosed GD, antithyroid drugs for less than 3 months. The TCR library was prepared using RNA isolated from PBMCs. Arm-PCR of CDR3 regions and iRepertoire HTBI primers were used to build TCR beta libraries. TCRdb analysed the multiplex PCR reads with MiXCR anew, one entry per CDR3 protein. The table includes about 620,000 distinct CDR3 sequences, less than 20% detected once. This CDR3 spans 15 amino acids. Per germline, CDR1 MNHNS and CDR2 SASEGT. Trimming removed 4 bases from V and 7 bases from J; junction bases left unmatched: 11. Separately, the same data were catalogued under a study of T cells in Graves' hyperthyroidism and ophthalmopathy. That work adds: Patients between 18 and 65 years old had hyperthyroidism, newly diagnosed and lasting under 2 months.

The gene calls are TRBV6-1 and TRBJ2-5; 8 bases map to TRBD1. Material: peripheral blood mononuclear cells (PBMCs), obtained at new diagnosis, from a patient treated with antithyroid drugs. This TCR came from a woman younger than 45 with Graves disease. The CDR3 DNA sequence: TGTGCCAGCAGTGGACGGACAGGGCAAGGAGCGACCCAGTACTTC. Its translation: CASSGRTGQGATQYF.